The source of this T cell receptor (beta chain) is a study of PD-L1 blockade in urothelial cancer. Looking at the study overall: From about 2014, patients received atezolizumab, given as 1,200 mg intravenously every 3 weeks. Blood analysis was done at 3 weeks (second dose) and 6 weeks after treatment began. Points from the study as a whole: Improved survival was predicted by pretreatment blood TCR clonality below the median.

To note about this clone: Its target is unknown.

CDR1 is SGHNT and CDR2 is YYREEE in the germline V gene (reference sequence). V gave up 1 base and J gave up 4 bases; unmatched junction bases: 9. CDR3 length: 17 residues. Data came from immunoSEQ multiplex PCR; TCRdb stores just in-frame clones and leaves some out. The repertoire includes about 74,000 clones, approximately 81% of them detected once, and less than 5.5% sits in the top ten. This material consisted of PBMCs, taken around atezolizumab (anti-PD-L1) treatment. The receptor's source is a man in his 70s with urothelial cancer. The chain joins TRBV5-4 to TRBJ2-2, with TRBD2 identical over 8 bases. The CDR3 nucleotides are TGTGCCAGCAGCTTGTCAGGGGCTAGCGGGTTCACCGGGGAGCTGTTTTTT. This codes for CASSLSGASGFTGELFF.